The clone carrying this T cell receptor (beta chain) was counted at least ten times. Its antigen is not known. This sample is drawn from a study of human T cells and chemical hapten exposure. Turning to the study itself: Patients were given diphenylcyclopropenone on the scalp weekly across the roughly 24-week study.

V lost 3 bases and J 12 bases, leaving 17 bases between the germline ends. Germline CDR1 SEHNR, CDR2 FQNEAQ (reference sequence). The CDR3 is 13 residues long. Per the study methods: Counts of TCRs in each sample centred on a median of around 96,000 and extended from approximately 25,000 to 650,000. TCRdb ran MiXCR on the RACE reads and lists one entry per CDR3 protein. These V and J calls originate from TCRdb's pipeline instead of the authors' own analysis. The sample gives about 100,000 distinct CDR3 sequences, roughly a tenth of which show up once; 2% to 2.5% is in the top ten. Study-wide findings and caveats: Having alopecia, donors may respond immunologically unlike healthy people.

Time point in this sample: patch test 1, 2 weeks after DPC sensitization. Specified treatment: therapeutic diphenylcyclopropenone sensitization with weekly scalp DPC. The sample consisted of whole blood, taken in connection with sensitization to the hapten diphenylcyclopropenone (DPC). V is TRBV7-9 and J is TRBJ1-2, with D maybe TRBD1 (5 bases). This sequence originates from a man aged 40-49 years with alopecia areata. Some clones in this sample may be carry-over from other donors' samples. Written as DNA, the CDR3 is TGTGCCAGCAGCTTGGGCCTGCAGGGCAGTCACACCTTC. Amino acids: CASSLGLQGSHTF.